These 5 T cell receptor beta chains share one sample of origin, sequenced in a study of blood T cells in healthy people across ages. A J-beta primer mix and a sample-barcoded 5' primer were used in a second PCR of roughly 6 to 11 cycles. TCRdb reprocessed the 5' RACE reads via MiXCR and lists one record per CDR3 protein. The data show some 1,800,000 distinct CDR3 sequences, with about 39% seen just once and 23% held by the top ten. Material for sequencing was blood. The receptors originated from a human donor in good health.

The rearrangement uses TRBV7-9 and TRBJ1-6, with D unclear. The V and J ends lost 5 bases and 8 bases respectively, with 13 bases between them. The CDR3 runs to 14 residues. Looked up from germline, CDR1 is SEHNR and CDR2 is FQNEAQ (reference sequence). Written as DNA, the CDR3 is TGTGCCAGCAGCAGGCCGGGCCTCCATTCACCCCTCCACTTT. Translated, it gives CASSRPGLHSPLHF.

The CDR3 nucleotides are TGTGCCAGCAGCGGAGGGGACAGGGAGTTTCAGTACTTC. This translates into CASSGGDREFQYF. This chain connects TRBV7-2 to TRBJ2-4; 9 nucleotides line up with TRBD1. CDR1 SGHTA and CDR2 FQGNSA come from the germline V gene. Trimming removed 5 bases from V and 11 bases from J; junction bases left unmatched: 7. The length of the CDR3 is 13 residues.

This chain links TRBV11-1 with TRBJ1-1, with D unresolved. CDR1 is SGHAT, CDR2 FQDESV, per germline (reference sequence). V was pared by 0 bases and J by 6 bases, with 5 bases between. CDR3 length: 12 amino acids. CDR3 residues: CASSLARAEAFF. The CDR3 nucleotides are TGTGCCAGCAGCTTAGCACGGGCTGAAGCTTTCTTT.

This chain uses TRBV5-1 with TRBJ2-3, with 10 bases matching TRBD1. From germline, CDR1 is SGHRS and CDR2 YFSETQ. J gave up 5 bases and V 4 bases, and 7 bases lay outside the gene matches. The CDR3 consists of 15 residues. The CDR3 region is CASSIRQGAGDTQYF. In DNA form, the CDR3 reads TGCGCCAGCAGCATAAGACAGGGGGCCGGAGATACGCAGTATTTT.

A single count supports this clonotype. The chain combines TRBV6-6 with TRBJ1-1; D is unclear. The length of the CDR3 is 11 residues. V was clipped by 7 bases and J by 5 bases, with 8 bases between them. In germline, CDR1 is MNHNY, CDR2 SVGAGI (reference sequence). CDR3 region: CASNIGTEAFF. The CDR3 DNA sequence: TGTGCCAGCAATATAGGGACTGAAGCTTTCTTT.